Below are 11 T cell receptor beta chains sequenced from a single sample in a study of read filtering for tumor transcriptome and immune sequencing (dated by TCRdb to about 2020). For sequencing, an Illumina HiSeq 4000 was employed. Starting from 350 to 450 ng RNA, TCR libraries were constructed with the Immunoverse kit using molecular barcoded adaptors that cover the alpha/delta and beta/gamma chains. TCRdb applied fastp at Q25 and MiXCR to the public reads, then kept only in-frame beta chains. Identical CDR3 proteins give one entry, which carries the most common genes and DNA. This sample lists around 41,000 distinct CDR3 sequences; approximately 12% were detected once. In total, the top ten clones hold around 35% of the sample. Sequenced sample: a population of CD138-negative cells sorted from bone marrow. Sample cell subset or site, as interpreted from the label and publication: bone marrow mononuclear cells depleted of CD138+ plasma/myeloma cells by negative magnetic selection. The receptors stem from a donor over 35 with multiple myeloma.

Many counts were recorded for this clonotype. The chain joins TRBV12-3 or TRBV12-4 to TRBJ2-5; D is ambiguous. The V gene lost 5 bases and the J gene lost 7 bases, with 14 bases spanning the gap. The CDR3 has 13 amino acids. The chain's CDR3 is CASSNTEWGTQYF. Written as DNA, the CDR3 is TGTGCCAGCAGTAACACAGAATGGGGGACCCAGTACTTC.

This clonotype has only a few counts. The chain links TRBV20-1 to TRBJ2-5; the D is unclear. Germline CDR1 and CDR2: DFQATT and SNEGSKA (reference sequence). Trimming removed 6 bases from V and 6 bases from J, with 14 bases in between. This CDR3 is 12 amino acids long. DNA for the CDR3: TGCAGTGCCAGTGGGATCCGGAAGACCCAGTACTTC. It encodes CSASGIRKTQYF.

This clonotype was recorded many times. V gene TRBV5-1 combines with J gene TRBJ2-2, with D tentatively TRBD2 (5 bases). With 6 bases removed from V and 5 bases from J, the gap between germline ends came to 14 bases. CDR1 and CDR2 from the germline V gene are SGHRS and YFSETQ. The CDR3 consists of 14 residues. The CDR3 DNA reads TGCGCCAGCATGAGGACTTCCGATACCGGGGAGCTGTTTTTT. Its translation: CASMRTSDTGELFF.

This clonotype was seen ten or more times. The chain uses TRBV5-1 and TRBJ1-1; 7 bases map to TRBD1. Per the germline V gene, CDR1 is SGHRS and CDR2 is YFSETQ. The CDR3 totals 13 residues. V lost 3 bases and J lost 3; bases outside the gene matches: 2. The CDR3 sequence is CASSYTGDTEAFF. The CDR3 DNA follows: TGCGCCAGCAGCTATACAGGGGACACTGAAGCTTTCTTT.

This clonotype was seen ten or more times. The CDR3 sequence: CASSPYVGSGANVLTF. In DNA form, the CDR3 reads TGCGCCAGCAGCCCCTACGTCGGCTCTGGGGCCAACGTCCTGACTTTC. The chain employs TRBV5-1 and TRBJ2-6; unclear D gene. Germline-derived CDR1 and CDR2 are SGHRS and YFSETQ. This CDR3 comprises 16 residues. The V gene lost 4 bases and the J gene lost 0 bases, with 11 bases spanning the gap.

The sample holds many counts of this clonotype. The chain recombines TRBV27 with TRBJ2-7; TRBD2 is a possible D gene (5 bases). V shed 2 bases and J shed 1 base, with 9 bases lying between them. This CDR3 is 14 amino acids long. Per the germline V gene, CDR1 is MNHEY and CDR2 is SMNVEV (reference sequence). CDR3 region: CASSLHAGSYEQYF. The CDR3 nucleotides read TGTGCCAGCAGTTTACATGCGGGTTCCTACGAGCAGTACTTC.

The table lists this clonotype with many counts. The chain is built from TRBV7-2 and TRBJ2-3; D is unresolved. The germline CDR1 and CDR2 sequences are SGHTA and FQGNSA. The CDR3 is 11 amino acids. V was trimmed by 7 bases and J by 9 bases, leaving 11 bases between them. The CDR3, as DNA: TGTGCCAGCACCACCCTGAGGACGCAGTATTTT. Protein: CASTTLRTQYF.

By frequency in the sample, this clonotype is large. This chain connects TRBV20-1 to TRBJ1-6, with D possibly matching TRBD1 (6 bases). The germline V gene has CDR1 DFQATT and CDR2 SNEGSKA (reference sequence). This CDR3 has 13 amino acids. V lost 6 bases and J lost 9, with 15 bases in between. The CDR3 region is CSATPGEGSPLHF. The CDR3 nucleotides read TGCAGTGCCACTCCAGGGGAAGGTTCACCCCTCCACTTT.

For this clonotype: It may be a read error: a sequence one base away is much more abundant. The V gene is TRBV7-2, the J gene TRBJ2-5; D remains unclear. This CDR3 is 13 amino acids long. Germline V CDR1 and CDR2: SGHTA, FQGNSA. V was clipped by 2 bases and J by 5 bases, with 9 bases between them. The CDR3 DNA reads TGTGCCAGCAGCTTACAGTCCCAGGAGACCCAGTACTTC. As protein: CASSLQSQETQYF.

This clonotype showed up many times. One junction end disagrees with the germline gene, perhaps due to a read error. V is TRBV12-3 or TRBV12-4 and J is TRBJ2-3; the D is unclear. The CDR3 is 12 residues long. In nucleotides, the CDR3 is TGCGCCAGCAGCTTCGGCACAGATACGCAGTATTTT. It encodes CASSFGTDTQYF.

Within the sample, this clonotype is medium-sized (0.01 to 0.1%). This chain links TRBV29-1 with TRBJ2-1; D is tentatively TRBD1 or TRBD2 (5 bases each). The CDR3 is 11 amino acids. With 8 bases removed from V and 12 bases from J, the gap between germline ends came to 17 bases. Germline CDR1 is SQVTM and CDR2 is ANQGSEA. Here the CDR3 reads CSLPLGDGQFF. CDR3 coding DNA: TGCAGCCTCCCCTTGGGGGACGGGCAGTTCTTC.